This T cell receptor beta chain stems from a study of T cells in Graves' hyperthyroidism and ophthalmopathy. Sample collection date corresponds to first hyperthyroidism diagnosis, prior to any ophthalmopathy symptoms. The PBMCs were taken from 10 ml of fresh peripheral blood. RNA transcripts provided the source from which TCR beta CDR3 regions were amplified. The HTBI primer set served for first-round RT-PCR of the TCR CDR3. TCRdb analysed the multiplex PCR reads with MiXCR anew, one entry per CDR3 protein. Of some 150,000 distinct CDR3 sequences listed, roughly a fifth are singletons. Ten or more counts support this clonotype. Germline CDR1 is SGHAT and CDR2 is FQDESV (reference sequence). The length of the CDR3 is 17 residues. V was pared by 5 bases and J by 2 bases, with 8 bases of the junction left unmatched.

The TCR originated in a woman between 50 and 59 years old with Graves' hyperthyroidism that later progressed to Graves' ophthalmopathy. The source material was blood. V usage is TRBV11-1 and J usage is TRBJ2-3; 12 bases are a match to TRBD2. For the CDR3, the DNA is TGTGCCAGCAGCATCCGGACTAGCGGGACTTCCACAGATACGCAGTATTTT. This gives the protein CASSIRTSGTSTDTQYF.